This T cell receptor beta chain was documented in a study of blood T cell repertoires in COVID-19. The wider study: Spain, Italy and the United States supplied samples that represented acute and convalescent COVID-19. PBMCs, B-cell-depleted T cells, or T cells were the source of the cDNA or gDNA that made up the material.

Authors' data handling: Amplification with reference gene primers provided the estimates of nucleated cell counts. The assay was immunoSEQ multiplex PCR, and TCRdb's table has in-frame clones only and misses some. The V and J calls and clone size were taken over from that table, and D and trimming were inferred from the DNA. The repertoire consists of 240,000 or so clones, with roughly 79% occurring once and the leading ten covering 1.9%. CDR1 and CDR2 (germline): DFQATT, SNEGSKA (reference sequence). Trimming cost V 5 bases and J 12 bases; bases outside gene matches: 0. The CDR3 runs to 11 residues.

The sequenced material came from peripheral blood. The chain joins TRBV20-1 to TRBJ2-1; 14 bases are a match to TRBD2. The source of this sequence is an elderly woman with acute or convalescent COVID-19. The CDR3 DNA sequence: TGCAGTGCTGGACTAGCGGGAGGGCAGTTCTTC. The encoded protein is CSAGLAGGQFF.